These T cell receptor beta chains were read from a single sample in a study of a mutant IDH1 vaccine in newly diagnosed glioma. Their recognized antigens are unknown. Assay used: immunoSEQ multiplex PCR; TCRdb lists only in-frame clones, some missing. In the table there are tens of thousands of clones, about 80% of which are singletons. Sequencing was performed on PBMCs, taken from a glioma patient whose treatment included an IDH1 peptide vaccine. The receptors come from a man aged 25-45 years with glioma. Each CDR3 is given with its conserved first and last residue. D genes are given only for firm matches. Clone sizes are given selectively: once, few, many, or a class where the clone is expanded.

D	size	J	V	CDR3	DNA
NA	NA	TRBJ2-5	TRBV4-1	CASSQVEETQYF	TGCGCCAGCAGCCAAGTAGAAGAGACCCAGTACTTC
NA	NA	TRBJ1-1	TRBV7-2	CASSLAPQAMNTEAFF	TGTGCCAGCAGCTTAGCCCCACAGGCGATGAACACTGAAGCTTTCTTT
NA	NA	TRBJ2-1	TRBV27	CASSLTTAYNEQFF	TGTGCCAGCAGTTTAACAACAGCCTACAATGAGCAGTTCTTC
TRBD1	NA	TRBJ1-2	TRBV5-1	CASSPAQGVYGYTF	TGCGCCAGCAGTCCGGCGCAGGGGGTCTATGGCTACACCTTC
NA	NA	TRBJ2-1	TRBV15	CATSKFRGTYNEQFF	TGTGCCACCAGCAAGTTCCGCGGGACCTACAATGAGCAGTTCTTC
NA	few	TRBJ1-1	TRBV19	CASSIDSTIFGAEAFF	TGTGCCAGTAGTATAGATTCAACGATATTCGGCGCTGAAGCTTTCTTT
NA	NA	TRBJ2-3	TRBV6-5	CASRRFAEDTQYF	TGTGCCAGCAGGAGATTCGCCGAAGATACGCAGTATTTT
NA	NA	TRBJ2-5	TRBV7-9	CASSLGDAARETQYF	TGTGCCAGCAGCTTAGGGGACGCCGCTAGGGAGACCCAGTACTTC
NA	once	TRBJ1-1	TRBV4-2	CASSQDPGQLNTEAFF	TGTGCCAGCAGCCAAGATCCCGGACAGTTGAACACTGAAGCTTTCTTT
NA	NA	TRBJ2-1	TRBV7-9	CASSPPEDSYYNEQFF	TGTGCCAGCAGTCCCCCAGAGGACTCCTACTACAATGAGCAGTTCTTC
NA	NA	TRBJ2-7	TRBV29-1	CSVGTGFYEQYF	TGCAGCGTTGGAACAGGTTTCTACGAGCAGTACTTC
TRBD1	NA	TRBJ2-5	TRBV15	CATSRGLTGGETQYF	TGTGCCACCAGCCGAGGGTTGACAGGGGGAGAGACCCAGTACTTC
NA	NA	TRBJ2-4	TRBV7-2	CASSFDRAKNIQYF	TGTGCCAGCAGCTTTGACCGGGCCAAAAACATTCAGTACTTC
NA	NA	TRBJ2-7	TRBV5-1	CASSLGSSYEQYF	TGCGCCAGCAGCTTGGGCAGCTCCTACGAGCAGTACTTC
NA	once	TRBJ1-1	TRBV23-1	CASSQEGMNTEAFF	TGCGCCAGCAGTCAAGAGGGCATGAACACTGAAGCTTTCTTT
NA	NA	TRBJ2-7	TRBV6-5	CASSYGRGRHEQYF	TGTGCCAGCAGTTACGGGAGGGGGAGGCACGAGCAGTACTTC
TRBD1	NA	TRBJ1-1	TRBV5-1	CASSSALLKTGLPEAFF	TGCGCCAGCAGCTCCGCCCTGCTAAAGACAGGGCTTCCTGAAGCTTTCTTT
NA	NA	TRBJ1-1	TRBV9	CASSVVPRGHTEAFF	TGTGCCAGCAGCGTAGTCCCCAGGGGTCACACTGAAGCTTTCTTT
TRBD1	NA	TRBJ2-2	TRBV5-1	CASSTQGAAGELFF	TGCGCCAGCAGCACCCAGGGGGCAGCCGGGGAGCTGTTTTTT
TRBD1	NA	TRBJ1-4	TRBV2	CASSRQGATNEKLFF	TGTGCCAGCAGTAGACAGGGTGCAACTAATGAAAAACTGTTTTTT
NA	once	TRBJ2-3	TRBV6-1	CASSGGGRGTDTQYF	TGTGCCAGCAGTGGGGGGGGGCGAGGCACAGATACGCAGTATTTT
NA	NA	TRBJ2-7	TRBV9	CASSVETGDSYEQYF	TGTGCCAGCAGCGTAGAAACAGGCGACTCCTACGAGCAGTACTTC
NA	NA	TRBJ2-3	TRBV19	CASSIDPTDTQYF	TGTGCCAGTAGTATAGATCCCACAGATACGCAGTATTTT
TRBD1	NA	TRBJ1-2	TRBV6-6	CASRPGQGAYGYTF	TGTGCCAGCAGACCGGGACAGGGGGCCTATGGCTACACCTTC
NA	NA	TRBJ1-5	TRBV6-1	CASSPNYSNQPQHF	TGTGCCAGCAGTCCGAATTATAGCAATCAGCCCCAGCATTTT
TRBD2	once	TRBJ2-7	TRBV7-9	CASSPSMGLAVFYEQYF	TGTGCCAGCAGCCCATCCATGGGACTAGCGGTTTTTTACGAGCAGTACTTC
NA	NA	TRBJ2-2	TRBV9	CASSGAANTGELFF	TGTGCCAGCAGCGGTGCGGCGAACACCGGGGAGCTGTTTTTT
NA	NA	TRBJ2-2	TRBV6-5	CASSYSVGDRELFF	TGTGCCAGCAGTTACTCCGTCGGGGACCGGGAGCTGTTTTTT
NA	NA	TRBJ2-7	TRBV30	CAWSPPGAPHYEQYF	TGTGCCTGGAGTCCCCCAGGGGCGCCACACTACGAGCAGTACTTC
TRBD2	NA	TRBJ2-1	TRBV19	CASSSGEGLEQFF	TGTGCCAGTAGTAGCGGGGAGGGACTTGAGCAGTTCTTC
NA	once	TRBJ2-3	TRBV6-5	CASSYSSSDITDTQYF	TGTGCCAGCAGTTACTCGTCTAGCGACATCACAGATACGCAGTATTTT
NA	NA	TRBJ2-6	TRBV10-2	CASSPASSGANVLTF	TGCGCCAGCAGTCCCGCCAGTTCGGGGGCCAACGTCCTGACTTTC
NA	NA	TRBJ1-4	TRBV14	CASSTGEKLFF	TGTGCCAGCAGTACAGGGGAAAAACTGTTTTTT
TRBD2	NA	TRBJ2-1	TRBV5-1	CASSFGSGIDNEQFF	TGCGCCAGCAGCTTTGGTAGCGGGATCGACAATGAGCAGTTCTTC
NA	NA	TRBJ2-7	TRBV20-1	CSVRDSYEQYF	TGCAGTGTCAGGGACTCCTACGAGCAGTACTTC
TRBD1	NA	TRBJ1-2	TRBV5-4	CASSQTGGYGYTF	TGTGCCAGCAGCCAGACAGGGGGCTATGGCTACACCTTC
TRBD1	NA	TRBJ1-1	TRBV10-3	CAISAQTGGPNTEAFF	TGTGCCATCAGTGCGCAAACAGGGGGACCTAACACTGAAGCTTTCTTT
TRBD1	few	TRBJ2-1	TRBV6-4	CASSDSAGGLDEQFF	TGTGCCAGCAGTGACTCGGCAGGGGGCCTCGATGAGCAGTTCTTC
NA	NA	TRBJ1-2	TRBV25-1	CASSEWEGYRYGYTF	TGTGCCAGCAGTGAATGGGAGGGGTATAGGTATGGCTACACCTTC
TRBD2	once	TRBJ2-5	TRBV19	CASSMRLAGGTETQYF	TGTGCCAGTAGTATGAGACTAGCGGGAGGAACAGAGACCCAGTACTTC
NA	once	TRBJ2-1	TRBV5-1	CASPHRQDNEQFF	TGCGCCAGCCCGCACAGACAGGACAATGAGCAGTTCTTC
TRBD1	NA	TRBJ1-2	TRBV10-3	CATLQGAKGYTF	TGTGCCACCTTACAGGGGGCGAAAGGCTACACCTTC